This TCR beta chain was captured in a study of blood T cell repertoires in COVID-19. Study summary: Collection of acute and convalescent COVID-19 samples took place in the United States, Italy and Spain.

CDR1 is SGHRS, CDR2 YFSETQ, per germline. J was trimmed by 3 bases and V by 3 bases; bases with no gene match: 10. The CDR3 contains 16 residues. In the source study's methods: Scientists estimated how many nucleated cells there were by amplifying reference gene primers. TCRdb keeps only in-frame clones here, not all; method: immunoSEQ multiplex PCR. The V and J calls and clone size were taken over from that table, and D and trimming were inferred from the DNA. The data contain over 45,000 clones, about 86% of them singletons. This chain links TRBV5-1 with TRBJ2-3, with 7 bases aligning to TRBD1. The receptor's source is a woman older than 75 with acute or convalescent COVID-19. The specimen sequenced was peripheral blood. Written as DNA, the CDR3 is TGCGCCAGCAGCTCGGGTGCAGGGGGTGGTACAGATACGCAGTATTTT. Protein: CASSSGAGGGTDTQYF.